This TCR beta chain was sequenced for a study of T-cell reconstitution after alpha-beta-depleted transplantation in children. General study findings and limits: Expanded clones from the graft, numbering several hundred, reportedly supplied alpha-beta T cells about two months after transplant. After one year, T-cell counts and TCRbeta diversity mostly came from new T cells.

The germline gives CDR1 DFQATT, CDR2 SNEGSKA (reference sequence). V dropped 6 bases and J dropped 1 base, with 10 bases sitting between them. This CDR3 has 12 amino acids. This clonotype appeared a few times. Antigen: not known. It was with unique molecular identifiers that the TCRbeta library was prepared. TCRdb passed the PCR reads through MiXCR, listing each CDR3 protein once. The repertoire holds roughly 670,000 distinct CDR3 sequences, about 12% seen once, with 0.79% in the top ten. V gene TRBV20-1 combines with J gene TRBJ2-7, with D uncertain. The material sequenced was PBMCs, taken before TCRalphabeta/CD19-depleted stem cell transplant. The clonotype comes from a girl aged 2 to 10 with congenital amegakaryocytic thrombocytopenia, due to receive a stem cell transplant. This chain's CDR3 is CSARRPSYEQYF. The CDR3 nucleotides read TGCAGTGCACGGCGTCCGTCCTACGAGCAGTACTTC.